This TCR beta chain derives from a study of blood T cell repertoires in COVID-19. Study context: The United States, Italy and Spain provided the acute and convalescent COVID-19 samples. Sources were T cells, B-cell-depleted T cells, or PBMCs; the material itself was cDNA or gDNA.

In the authors' workflow: Reference gene primer amplification yielded estimated nucleated cell counts. Using immunoSEQ multiplex PCR, the repertoire was profiled, and TCRdb retains in-frame clones only, with some absent. The V and J calls and clone size were taken over from that table, and D and trimming were inferred from the DNA. Seen here are a few hundred thousand clones, approximately 80% observed once, and the top ten hold roughly 1.4%. Sequencing was performed on peripheral blood. The TCR sequence derives from a woman aged 40 to 49 who had recovered from COVID-19.

The CDR3 DNA follows: TGTGCCAGCAGCCAAGGAGACAGGGCGAACACTGAAGCTTTCTTT. Translating it yields CASSQGDRANTEAFF. The genes are TRBV3-1 (or the pseudogene TRBV3-2) and TRBJ1-1, with 7 bases aligning to TRBD1. With 1 base clipped from V and 1 base from J, the junction kept 3 bases outside the gene matches. Germline CDR1 LGHDT, CDR2 YNNKEL (reference sequence). The CDR3 length is 15 residues.